The T cell receptor beta chain described here comes from a study of technical replicates of blood from a handful of donors. Repertoires were generated with immunoSEQ multiplex PCR, while TCRdb's copy carries only in-frame clones and drops some. The sample carries tens of thousands of clones, 95% to 98% recorded once. Per germline, CDR1 SGHVS and CDR2 FQNEAQ. CDR3 length: 19 residues. V lost 6 bases and J lost 0; bases outside the gene matches: 16. Sequenced: T cells isolated from PBMCs. The rearrangement links TRBV7-8 to TRBJ1-5, with 8 bases aligning to TRBD1. The receptor comes from a human donor in good health. CDR3 nucleotide sequence: TGTGCCAGCAGTTTATTCGCCACAGGGGGTCTATATAGCAATCAGCCCCAGCATTTT. Translating gives CASSLFATGGLYSNQPQHF.